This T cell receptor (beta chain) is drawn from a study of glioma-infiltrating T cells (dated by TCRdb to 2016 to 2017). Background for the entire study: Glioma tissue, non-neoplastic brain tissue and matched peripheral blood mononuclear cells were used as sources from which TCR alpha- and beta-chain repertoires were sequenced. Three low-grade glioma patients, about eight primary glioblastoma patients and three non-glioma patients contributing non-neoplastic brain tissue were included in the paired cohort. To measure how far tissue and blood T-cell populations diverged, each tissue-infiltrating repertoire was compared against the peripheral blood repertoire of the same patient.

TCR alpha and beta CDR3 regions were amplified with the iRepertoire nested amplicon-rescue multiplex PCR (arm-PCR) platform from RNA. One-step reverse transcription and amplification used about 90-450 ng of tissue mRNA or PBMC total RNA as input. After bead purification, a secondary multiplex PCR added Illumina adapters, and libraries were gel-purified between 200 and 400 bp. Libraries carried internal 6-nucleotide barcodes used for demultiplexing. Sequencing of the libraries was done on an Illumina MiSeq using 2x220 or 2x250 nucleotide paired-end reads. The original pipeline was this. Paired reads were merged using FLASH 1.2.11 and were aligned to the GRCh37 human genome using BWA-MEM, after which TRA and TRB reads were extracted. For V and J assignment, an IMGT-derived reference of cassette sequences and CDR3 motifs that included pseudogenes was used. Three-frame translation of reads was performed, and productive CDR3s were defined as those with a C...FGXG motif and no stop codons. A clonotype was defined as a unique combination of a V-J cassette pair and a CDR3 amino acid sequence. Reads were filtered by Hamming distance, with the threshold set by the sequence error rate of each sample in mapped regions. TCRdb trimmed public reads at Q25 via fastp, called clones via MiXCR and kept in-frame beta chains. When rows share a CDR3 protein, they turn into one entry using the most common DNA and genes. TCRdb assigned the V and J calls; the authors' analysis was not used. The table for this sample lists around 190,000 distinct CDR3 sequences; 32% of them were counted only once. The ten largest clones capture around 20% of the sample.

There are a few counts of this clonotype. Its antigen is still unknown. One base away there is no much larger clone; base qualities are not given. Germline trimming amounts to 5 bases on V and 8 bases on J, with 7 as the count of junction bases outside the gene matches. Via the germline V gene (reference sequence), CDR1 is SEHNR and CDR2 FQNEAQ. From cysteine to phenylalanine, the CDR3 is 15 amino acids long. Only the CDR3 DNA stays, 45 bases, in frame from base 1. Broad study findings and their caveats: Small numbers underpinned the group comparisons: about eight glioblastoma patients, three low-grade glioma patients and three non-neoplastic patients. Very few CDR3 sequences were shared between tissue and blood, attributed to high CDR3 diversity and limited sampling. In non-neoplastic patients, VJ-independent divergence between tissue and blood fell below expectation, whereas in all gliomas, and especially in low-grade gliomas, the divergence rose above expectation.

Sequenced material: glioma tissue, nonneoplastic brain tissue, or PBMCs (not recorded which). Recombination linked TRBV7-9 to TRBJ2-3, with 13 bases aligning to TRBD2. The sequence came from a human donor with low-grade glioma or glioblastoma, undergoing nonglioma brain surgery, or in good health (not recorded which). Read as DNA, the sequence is TGTGCCAGCAGCATCGGACTAGCGGGAGCAGCTACGCAGTATTTT. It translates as CASSIGLAGAATQYF.